Listed below are T cell receptor beta chains from one sample, sequenced in a study of regulatory dendritic cells for organ transplantation. What these receptors recognize is not known. This table comes from immunoSEQ multiplex PCR, and its TCRdb copy is limited to in-frame clones, with some not included. The table has 10,000 to 11,000 clones, 50% to 70% seen once; the top ten hold roughly 0.62%. The sequenced material came from naive CD4+ T cells from blood cultured with dendritic cells. The receptors were gathered from a human donor in good health. The CDR3 runs from the conserved cysteine through the conserved F or W. A D gene is named only where the DNA matches it firmly. For some rows the clone size is stated as once, few or many, or as a class when expanded; others skip it.

-	-	TRBJ2-7	TRBV9	TGTGCCAGCAGCGTCGGACAACAGGGCACCTACGAGCAGTACTTC	CASSVGQQGTYEQYF
-	-	TRBJ1-2	TRBV6-6	TGTGCCAGCAGCTCCCCCCAGGAGGGTAACTATGGCTACACCTTC	CASSSPQEGNYGYTF
TRBD1	-	TRBJ1-2	TRBV28	TGTGCCAGCAGAGAACATGGACAGGCTTTTGGCTATGGCTACACCTTC	CASREHGQAFGYGYTF
-	-	TRBJ2-5	TRBV5-1	TGCGCCAGCAGCTTATTACTCCAAGAGACCCAGTACTTC	CASSLLLQETQYF
TRBD2	-	TRBJ2-1	TRBV5-1	TGCGCCAGCAGTCCGGGACTATCCCAGTACAATGAGCAGTTCTTC	CASSPGLSQYNEQFF
TRBD1	-	TRBJ2-7	TRBV2	TGTGCCAGCAGGGAGTTACAGGGGCCCTACGAGCAGTACTTC	CASRELQGPYEQYF
TRBD1	-	TRBJ1-5	TRBV2	TGTGCCAGCAGCCTCGGACAGGGGAGCGAGCCCCAGCATTTT	CASSLGQGSEPQHF
TRBD2	-	TRBJ2-1	TRBV10-3	TGTGCCATCAGGCAAGGACTAGCCAGGTATGAGCAGTTCTTC	CAIRQGLARYEQFF
TRBD1	-	TRBJ1-1	TRBV5-1	TGCGCCAGCAGCGCACAGGGGGTTGACACTGAAGCTTTCTTT	CASSAQGVDTEAFF
TRBD2	-	TRBJ2-1	TRBV7-2	TGTGCCAGCAGCTTGGGACTAGCGGGGATGGAACAGTTCTTC	CASSLGLAGMEQFF
TRBD1	-	TRBJ1-2	TRBV7-9	TGTGCCAGCATCCGGACAGGGGTCTCCTATGGCTACACCTTC	CASIRTGVSYGYTF
TRBD2	few	TRBJ2-1	TRBV2	TGTGCCAGCAAACCCGGGACTAGCGGGGGGGCACGGCAGTTCTTC	CASKPGTSGGARQFF
TRBD2	few	TRBJ2-1	TRBV7-2	TGTGCCAGCAGCTCCGGCGGACTAGCGGGGGGGGACCAGTTCTTC	CASSSGGLAGGDQFF
-	-	TRBJ2-7	TRBV18	TGTGCCAGCTCACCAGAAATAACAGCCAGTATAGGCGAGCAGTACTTC	CASSPEITASIGEQYF
TRBD1	-	TRBJ1-1	TRBV5-1	TGCGCCAGCAGCGGACAGGGGATGAACACTGAAGCTTTCTTT	CASSGQGMNTEAFF
-	-	TRBJ1-5	TRBV7-9	TGTGCCAGCAGCCCTAGCGGGGCAGGACCTAATCAGCCCCAGCATTTT	CASSPSGAGPNQPQHF
-	-	TRBJ1-1	TRBV28	TGTGCCAGCACCCTCGCCAGTGTGAACACTGAAGCTTTCTTT	CASTLASVNTEAFF
TRBD1	few	TRBJ1-4	TRBV7-2	TGTGCCAGCAGCCCGGACAGGGGTTGGGAAAAACTGTTTTTT	CASSPDRGWEKLFF
-	-	TRBJ1-1	TRBV10-3	TGTGCCATCAGTGAGGGAGACAGGCGATCTATGAACACTGAAGCTTTCTTT	CAISEGDRRSMNTEAFF
-	-	TRBJ2-7	TRBV5-1	TGCGCCAGCAGCTTAGGTCTAGCAACCAGTGGGGAGCAGTACTTC	CASSLGLATSGEQYF
TRBD1	-	TRBJ1-1	TRBV18	TGTGCCAGCTCACAGGGACAGGGGCGCGTGAACACTGAAGCTTTCTTT	CASSQGQGRVNTEAFF
-	once	TRBJ2-7	TRBV6-6	TGTGCCAGCAGTCCGCGGCCATACGAGCAGTACTTC	CASSPRPYEQYF
TRBD1	-	TRBJ1-4	TRBV6-1	TGTGCCAGCAGTGAGACAGGGGGCCCTAATGAAAAACTGTTTTTT	CASSETGGPNEKLFF
TRBD1	-	TRBJ1-3	TRBV9	TGTGCCAGCACCCAGGGACAGGGGGCTGGAAACATCATATATTTT	CASTQGQGAGNIIYF
-	-	TRBJ2-2	TRBV29-1	TGCAGCGTTGTGTGGCAGGAGGACACCGGGGAGCTGTTTTTT	CSVVWQEDTGELFF
TRBD1	-	TRBJ2-5	TRBV5-1	TGCGCCAGCAGCTTGTTGGCAGGGGGTAGGAGGGAGACCCAGTACTTC	CASSLLAGGRRETQYF
-	few	TRBJ2-1	TRBV2	TGTGCCAGCAGTCCCTTCAGCTCCTACAATGAGCAGTTCTTC	CASSPFSSYNEQFF
-	-	TRBJ1-1	TRBV5-1	TGCGCCAGCAGGGGGGACATTTTGAACACTGAAGCTTTCTTT	CASRGDILNTEAFF